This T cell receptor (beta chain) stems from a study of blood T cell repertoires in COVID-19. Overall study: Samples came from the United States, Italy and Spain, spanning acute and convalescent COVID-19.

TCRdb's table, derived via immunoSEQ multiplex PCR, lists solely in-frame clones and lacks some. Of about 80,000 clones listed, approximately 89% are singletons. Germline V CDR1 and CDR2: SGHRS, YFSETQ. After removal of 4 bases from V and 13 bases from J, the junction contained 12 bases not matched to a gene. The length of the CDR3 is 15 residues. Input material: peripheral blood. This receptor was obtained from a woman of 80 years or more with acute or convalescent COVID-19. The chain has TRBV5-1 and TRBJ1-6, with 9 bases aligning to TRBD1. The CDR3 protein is CASSRTGTGKDPLHF. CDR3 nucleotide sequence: TGCGCCAGCAGCAGAACCGGGACAGGGAAAGATCCCCTCCACTTT.